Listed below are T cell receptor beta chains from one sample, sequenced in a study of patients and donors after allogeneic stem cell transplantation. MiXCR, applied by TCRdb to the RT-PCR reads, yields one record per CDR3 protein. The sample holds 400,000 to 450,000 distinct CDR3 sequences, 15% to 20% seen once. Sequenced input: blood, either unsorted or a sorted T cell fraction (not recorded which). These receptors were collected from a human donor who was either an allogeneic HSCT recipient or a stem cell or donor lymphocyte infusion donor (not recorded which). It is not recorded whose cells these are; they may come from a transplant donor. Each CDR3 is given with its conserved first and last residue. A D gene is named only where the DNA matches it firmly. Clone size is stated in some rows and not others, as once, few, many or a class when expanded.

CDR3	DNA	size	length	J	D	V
CAWSVLLSDEQYF	.	few	13	TRBJ2-7	.	TRBV30
CASFLGAGTTYEQYF	TGTGCCAGCTTTCTGGGGGCGGGGACTACCTACGAGCAGTACTTC	.	15	TRBJ2-7	.	TRBV11-2
CASYTGELFF	TGTGCCAGCTATACCGGGGAGCTGTTTTTT	.	10	TRBJ2-2	.	TRBV12-3/TRBV12-4
CASSLSRVNVYEQYF	TGTGCCAGCAGTTTATCCAGGGTAAACGTGTACGAGCAGTACTTC	.	15	TRBJ2-7	.	TRBV27
CAISERTGGNYGYTF	TGTGCCATCAGTGAGAGGACAGGGGGCAACTATGGCTACACCTTC	few	15	TRBJ1-2	TRBD1	TRBV10-3
CASRTERNTEAFF	TGTGCCAGCAGGACAGAAAGGAACACTGAAGCTTTCTTT	many	13	TRBJ1-1	.	TRBV7-8
CACRASTQYF	TGTGCCTGTAGGGCGAGTACGCAGTATTTT	.	10	TRBJ2-3	.	TRBV30
CASSLDSPLRYEQYF	TGTGCCAGCAGCTTAGACTCGCCATTGAGGTACGAGCAGTACTTC	once	15	TRBJ2-7	.	TRBV7-2
CSVSRGVSYEQYF	TGCAGTGTGTCGCGGGGGGTCTCCTACGAGCAGTACTTC	few	13	TRBJ2-7	TRBD2	TRBV20-1
CSVEGGGNTEAFF	TGCAGCGTTGAAGGGGGGGGAAACACTGAAGCTTTCTTT	many	13	TRBJ1-1	.	TRBV29-1
CASRNRGSSYNSPLHF	TGTGCCAGCAGAAACAGGGGAAGCTCCTATAATTCACCCCTCCACTTT	.	16	TRBJ1-6	TRBD1	TRBV16
CASSIRFGDTEAFF	TGTGCCAGTAGTATAAGGTTTGGTGACACTGAAGCTTTCTTT	few	14	TRBJ1-1	.	TRBV19
CASRLAGGHEQFF	TGTGCCAGCAGACTAGCGGGGGGGCATGAGCAGTTCTTC	few	13	TRBJ2-1	TRBD2	TRBV6-6
CASSPRTSGRYEQYF	TGTGCCAGCAGTCCGAGGACTAGCGGGAGATACGAGCAGTACTTC	.	15	TRBJ2-7	TRBD2	TRBV27
CATSDPARGGEAFF	TGTGCCACCAGTGACCCCGCCCGGGGGGGTGAAGCTTTCTTT	.	14	TRBJ1-1	.	TRBV24-1
CASMGISYEQYF	TGTGCCAGCATGGGGATCTCCTACGAGCAGTACTTC	few	12	TRBJ2-7	.	TRBV6-1
CASSQDAGNTGELFF	TGCGCCAGCAGCCAAGATGCGGGAAACACCGGGGAGCTGTTTTTT	few	15	TRBJ2-2	.	TRBV4-1
CASSLREQRNTEAFF	TGTGCCAGCAGCTTGCGAGAACAGCGGAACACTGAAGCTTTCTTT	.	15	TRBJ1-1	.	TRBV7-9
CASSSGGKNIQYF	TGTGCCAGCAGCTCGGGAGGGAAAAACATTCAGTACTTC	many	13	TRBJ2-4	TRBD2	TRBV11-2
CASSLGVAGADTQYF	TGTGCCAGCAGCTTGGGGGTAGCGGGGGCAGATACGCAGTATTTT	.	15	TRBJ2-3	TRBD2	TRBV5-4
CASSLGGGNYNEQFF	TGCGCCAGCAGCTTGGGTGGAGGGAACTACAATGAGCAGTTCTTC	few	15	TRBJ2-1	.	TRBV5-1
CASSQEPTATLYF	TGCGCCAGCAGCCAAGAACCGACAGCAACCCTGTACTTC	few	13	TRBJ2-7	.	TRBV4-1
CASSLAWTGVADTQYF	TGTGCCAGCAGCTTGGCATGGACAGGGGTAGCAGATACGCAGTATTTT	few	16	TRBJ2-3	TRBD1	TRBV5-6
CASSEEIVGRAYNSPLHF	TGTGCCAGCAGTGAAGAGATCGTAGGAAGGGCCTATAATTCACCCCTCCACTTT	few	18	TRBJ1-6	.	TRBV6-1
CASSEEFIYSYEQYF	TGTGCCAGCAGTGAAGAGTTTATCTACTCCTACGAGCAGTACTTC	.	15	TRBJ2-7	.	TRBV6-1
CASRNRGAGNTIYF	TGTGCCAGCAGAAACAGGGGAGCTGGAAACACCATATATTTT	few	14	TRBJ1-3	TRBD1	TRBV7-9
CASSSTRQGKRHTYEKLFF	TGTGCCAGCAGTTCGACACGACAGGGAAAACGTCACACTTATGAAAAACTGTTTTTT	few	19	TRBJ1-4	TRBD1	TRBV28
CASSPRGRGYTF	TGTGCCAGCAGTCCCAGGGGTAGGGGCTACACCTTC	.	12	TRBJ1-2	.	TRBV6-6
CASSSHDRGRRGYTF	TGTGCCAGCAGTTCTCACGACAGGGGGCGGAGGGGCTACACCTTC	few	15	TRBJ1-2	TRBD1	TRBV12-3/TRBV12-4
CASSPGTGISEQYF	TGTGCCAGCAGCCCCGGGACAGGGATAAGCGAGCAGTACTTC	few	14	TRBJ2-7	TRBD1	TRBV12-3/TRBV12-4
CASSLDRPAGSPQHF	TGTGCCAGCAGCTTAGATAGGCCGGCGGGGTCGCCCCAGCATTTT	few	15	TRBJ1-5	.	TRBV7-9
CASTRGTGYTSPLHF	TGTGCCAGCACGAGGGGGACAGGGTATACTTCACCCCTCCACTTT	few	15	TRBJ1-6	TRBD1	TRBV28
CASSLGSLRAGGRSNEQFF	TGTGCCAGCAGCTTAGGATCCCTACGAGCGGGGGGGCGATCTAATGAGCAGTTCTTC	few	19	TRBJ2-1	TRBD2	TRBV11-2
CASSLTGSDEQFF	TGTGCCAGCAGCTTAACCGGCAGTGACGAGCAGTTCTTC	.	13	TRBJ2-1	.	TRBV7-3
CASSLYPPRGQGNTGELFF	TGTGCCAGCAGTTTATATCCTCCTCGGGGACAGGGGAACACCGGGGAGCTGTTTTTT	.	19	TRBJ2-2	TRBD1	TRBV27
CASSQWIGSEQYF	TGCGCCAGCAGCCAATGGATTGGCAGCGAGCAGTACTTC	.	13	TRBJ2-7	.	TRBV4-1
CATSVLGQGPTNTQYF	TGTGCCACCAGTGTCCTTGGACAGGGCCCCACCAATACGCAGTATTTT	.	16	TRBJ2-3	TRBD1	TRBV24-1
CASPQGPYEQYF	TGTGCCAGCCCCCAAGGGCCCTACGAGCAGTACTTC	.	12	TRBJ2-7	.	TRBV21-1
CASSTRQPTWGETQYF	TGTGCCAGCAGTACACGACAGCCTACCTGGGGAGAGACCCAGTACTTC	few	16	TRBJ2-5	.	TRBV2
CSDEVGRGDEQFF	TGCAGCGATGAAGTGGGTCGGGGGGATGAGCAGTTCTTC	.	13	TRBJ2-1	TRBD2	TRBV29-1
CASTFGPNEKLFF	TGTGCCAGCACCTTCGGTCCAAATGAAAAACTGTTTTTT	.	13	TRBJ1-4	.	TRBV27
CATSEPGQGVYNEQFF	TGTGCCACCAGTGAACCCGGACAGGGGGTTTACAATGAGCAGTTCTTC	.	16	TRBJ2-1	TRBD1	TRBV24-1
CSAGDRVSGANVLTF	TGCAGTGCTGGGGACAGGGTTTCTGGGGCCAACGTCCTGACTTTC	.	15	TRBJ2-6	TRBD1	TRBV20-1
CAISESAGDVQETQYF	TGTGCCATCAGTGAGTCGGCGGGGGACGTTCAAGAGACCCAGTACTTC	.	16	TRBJ2-5	TRBD2	TRBV10-3
CASSAQGGTGELFF	TGTGCCAGCAGTGCGCAAGGGGGCACCGGGGAGCTGTTTTTT	many	14	TRBJ2-2	.	TRBV12-3/TRBV12-4
CASSPMTGSKAFF	TGTGCCAGCAGCCCAATGACAGGGTCAAAAGCTTTCTTT	once	13	TRBJ1-1	TRBD1	TRBV7-3
CASSLEVPGLAEQFF	TGCGCCAGCAGCTTGGAAGTTCCGGGACTAGCTGAGCAGTTCTTC	few	15	TRBJ2-1	TRBD2	TRBV5-1
CASSYAAPTIYF	TGTGCCAGCAGCTACGCCGCCCCCACCATATATTTT	.	12	TRBJ1-3	.	TRBV7-2
CASSVLAGGPDTQYF	TGTGCCAGCAGCGTGCTAGCGGGAGGACCAGATACGCAGTATTTT	few	15	TRBJ2-3	TRBD2	TRBV14
CASSPPGGTGELFF	TGCGCCAGCAGCCCCCCCGGGGGCACCGGGGAGCTGTTTTTT	many	14	TRBJ2-2	.	TRBV5-1
CASSLEGKRVFF	TGTGCCAGCAGCTTAGAGGGGAAAAGGGTGTTCTTC	few	12	TRBJ2-1	.	TRBV7-9
CASSPPFPSYEQYF	TGCGCCAGCAGCCCGCCCTTCCCCTCCTACGAGCAGTACTTC	.	14	TRBJ2-7	.	TRBV5-1
CASSYHRFSGSRELFF	TGTGCCAGCAGTTACCACCGATTTAGCGGGAGTCGAGAGCTGTTTTTT	many	16	TRBJ2-2	TRBD2	TRBV6-5
CASSLVSGHYEQYF	TGTGCCAGCAGCTTAGTTTCAGGCCACTACGAGCAGTACTTC	.	14	TRBJ2-7	.	TRBV11-1